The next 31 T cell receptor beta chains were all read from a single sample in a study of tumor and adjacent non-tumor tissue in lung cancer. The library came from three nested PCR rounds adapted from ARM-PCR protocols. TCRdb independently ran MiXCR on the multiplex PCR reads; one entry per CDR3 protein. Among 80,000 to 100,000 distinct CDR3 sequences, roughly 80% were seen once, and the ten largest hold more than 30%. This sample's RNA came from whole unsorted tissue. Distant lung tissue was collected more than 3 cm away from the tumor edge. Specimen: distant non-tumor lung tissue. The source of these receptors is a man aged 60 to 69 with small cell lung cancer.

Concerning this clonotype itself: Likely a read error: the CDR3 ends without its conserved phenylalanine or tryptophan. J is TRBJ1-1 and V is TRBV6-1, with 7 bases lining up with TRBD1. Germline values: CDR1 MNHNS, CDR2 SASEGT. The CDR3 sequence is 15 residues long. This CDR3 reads CARSALGQRNTEAFS. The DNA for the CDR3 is TGTGCCAGGAGTGCCTTGGGACAGAGGAACACTGAAGCTTTCTCT.

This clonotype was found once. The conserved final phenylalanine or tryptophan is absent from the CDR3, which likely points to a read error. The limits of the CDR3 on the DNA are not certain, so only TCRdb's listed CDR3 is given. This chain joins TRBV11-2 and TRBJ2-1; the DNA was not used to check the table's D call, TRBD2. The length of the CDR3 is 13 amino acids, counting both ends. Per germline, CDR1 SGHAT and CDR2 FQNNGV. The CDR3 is CASSLEAAGLKVL.

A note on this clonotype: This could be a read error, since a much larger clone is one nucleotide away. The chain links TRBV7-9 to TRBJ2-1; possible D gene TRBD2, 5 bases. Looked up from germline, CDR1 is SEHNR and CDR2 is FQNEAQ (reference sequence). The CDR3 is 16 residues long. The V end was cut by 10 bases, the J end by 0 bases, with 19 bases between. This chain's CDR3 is CANSSRTGSSYNEQFF. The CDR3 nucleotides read TGTGCCAACAGTTCCAGGACTGGTAGCTCCTACAATGAGCAGTTCTTC.

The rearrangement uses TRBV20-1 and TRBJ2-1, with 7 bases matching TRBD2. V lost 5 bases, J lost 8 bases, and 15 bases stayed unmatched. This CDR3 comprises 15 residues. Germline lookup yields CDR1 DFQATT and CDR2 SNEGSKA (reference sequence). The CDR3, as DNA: TGCAGTGCTCGACCCGGGGCTAGCGGAATAGATGAGCAGTTCTTC. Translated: CSARPGASGIDEQFF.

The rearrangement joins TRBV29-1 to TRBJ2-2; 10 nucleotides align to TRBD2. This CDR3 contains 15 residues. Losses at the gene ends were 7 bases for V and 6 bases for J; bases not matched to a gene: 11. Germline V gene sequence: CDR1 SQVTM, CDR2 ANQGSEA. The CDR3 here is CSAGLWTSGAGELFF. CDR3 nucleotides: TGCAGCGCCGGACTATGGACTAGCGGAGCCGGGGAGCTGTTTTTT.

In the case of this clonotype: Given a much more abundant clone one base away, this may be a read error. This chain's CDR3 is CASRSGVGDEAFF. In nucleotides, the CDR3 is TGCGCCAGCCGCTCTGGTGTAGGGGACGAAGCTTTCTTT. V and J are TRBV5-1 and TRBJ1-1, with D perhaps matching TRBD1 (5 bases). Germline V CDR1 and CDR2: SGHRS, YFSETQ. V lost 7 bases and J lost 8, with 18 bases in between. This CDR3 has 13 residues.

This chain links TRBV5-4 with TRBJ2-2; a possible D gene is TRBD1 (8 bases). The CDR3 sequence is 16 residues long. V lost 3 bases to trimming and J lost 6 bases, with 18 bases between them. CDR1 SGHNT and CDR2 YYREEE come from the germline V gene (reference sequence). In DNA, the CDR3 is TGTGCCAGCAGCTCGTACAACAGGGGGGGCGCCGGGGAGCTGTTTTTT. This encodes CASSSYNRGGAGELFF.

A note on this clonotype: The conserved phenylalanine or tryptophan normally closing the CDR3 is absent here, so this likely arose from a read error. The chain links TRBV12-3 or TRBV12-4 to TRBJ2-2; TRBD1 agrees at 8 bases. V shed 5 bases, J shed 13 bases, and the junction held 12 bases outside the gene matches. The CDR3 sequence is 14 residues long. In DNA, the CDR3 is TGTGCCAGCAGTAGACAGGGGTTCGGAGTGGGGCTGTTTTCT. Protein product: CASSRQGFGVGLFS.

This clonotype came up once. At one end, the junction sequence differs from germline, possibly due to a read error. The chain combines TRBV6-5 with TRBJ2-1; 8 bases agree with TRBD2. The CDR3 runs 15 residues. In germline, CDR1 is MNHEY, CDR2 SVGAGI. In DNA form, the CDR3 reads TGTGCCAGCAGTCGACTAGCGAGAGTAAGGAATGAGCAGTCCTTC. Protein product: CASSRLARVRNEQSF.

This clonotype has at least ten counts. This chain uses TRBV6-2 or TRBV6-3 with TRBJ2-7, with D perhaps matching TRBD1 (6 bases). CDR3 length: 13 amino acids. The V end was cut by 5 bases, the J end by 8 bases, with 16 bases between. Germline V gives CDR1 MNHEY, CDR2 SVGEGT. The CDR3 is CASSRTTGFKQYV. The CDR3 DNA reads TGTGCCAGCAGTCGGACAACAGGGTTCAAGCAGTACGTC.

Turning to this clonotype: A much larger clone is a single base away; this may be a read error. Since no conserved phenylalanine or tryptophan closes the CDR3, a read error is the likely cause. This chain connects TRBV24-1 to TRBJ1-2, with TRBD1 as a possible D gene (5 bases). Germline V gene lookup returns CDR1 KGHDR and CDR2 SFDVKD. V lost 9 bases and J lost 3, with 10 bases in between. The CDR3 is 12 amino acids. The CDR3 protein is CATSGNHYGYTS. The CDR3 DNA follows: TGTGCCACCTCAGGGAATCACTATGGCTACACCTCC.

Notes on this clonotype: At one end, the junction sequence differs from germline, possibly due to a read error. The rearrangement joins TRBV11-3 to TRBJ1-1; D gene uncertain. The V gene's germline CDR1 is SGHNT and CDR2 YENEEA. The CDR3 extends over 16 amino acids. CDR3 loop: CASSPRGTSWNTEGFF. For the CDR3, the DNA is TGTGCCAGCAGCCCACGGGGTACCAGTTGGAACACTGAAGGTTTCTTT.

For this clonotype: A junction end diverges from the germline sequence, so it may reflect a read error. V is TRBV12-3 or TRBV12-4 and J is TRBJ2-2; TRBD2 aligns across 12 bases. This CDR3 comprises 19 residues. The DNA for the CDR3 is TGTGCAAGCAGGAATGCCCCCGGACTAGCGGGAAAGGGGACCGGGGAGCTGTTTTTT. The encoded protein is CASRNAPGLAGKGTGELFF.

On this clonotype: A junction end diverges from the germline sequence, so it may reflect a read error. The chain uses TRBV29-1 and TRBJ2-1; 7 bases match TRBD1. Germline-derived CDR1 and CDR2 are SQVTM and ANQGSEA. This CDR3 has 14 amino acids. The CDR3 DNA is TGCAGCGTCTTAGGGACAGAGGCTGAGAATGAGGAGTTCTTC. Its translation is CSVLGTEAENEEFF.

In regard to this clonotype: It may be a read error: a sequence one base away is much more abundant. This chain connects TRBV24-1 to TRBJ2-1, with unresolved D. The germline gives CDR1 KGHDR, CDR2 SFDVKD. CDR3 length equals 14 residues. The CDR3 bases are TGTGCCACCGGTGATCCGACACTTTACAATGAGCAGTTCTTC. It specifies CATGDPTLYNEQFF.

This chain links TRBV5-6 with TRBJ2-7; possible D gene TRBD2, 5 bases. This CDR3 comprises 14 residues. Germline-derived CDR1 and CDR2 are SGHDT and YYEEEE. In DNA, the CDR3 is TGTGTCAGCAGTCACAGAGACTACCTCTACGAGCAGTACGTC. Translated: CVSSHRDYLYEQYV.

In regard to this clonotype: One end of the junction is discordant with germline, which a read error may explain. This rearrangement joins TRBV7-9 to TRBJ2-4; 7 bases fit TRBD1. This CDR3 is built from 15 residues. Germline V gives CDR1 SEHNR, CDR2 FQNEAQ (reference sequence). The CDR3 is CGSLVGAAGGDIQYF. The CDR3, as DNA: TGTGGCAGCTTAGTAGGCGCGGCAGGGGGTGACATTCAGTACTTC.

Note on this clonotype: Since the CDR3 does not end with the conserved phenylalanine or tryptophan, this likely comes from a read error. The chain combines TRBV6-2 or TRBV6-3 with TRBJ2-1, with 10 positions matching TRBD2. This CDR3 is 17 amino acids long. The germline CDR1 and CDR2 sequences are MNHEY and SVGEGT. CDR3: CASGYAGSGRAVNEQFS. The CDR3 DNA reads TGTGCCAGCGGTTACGCTGGAAGCGGGAGGGCCGTAAATGAGCAGTTCTCC.

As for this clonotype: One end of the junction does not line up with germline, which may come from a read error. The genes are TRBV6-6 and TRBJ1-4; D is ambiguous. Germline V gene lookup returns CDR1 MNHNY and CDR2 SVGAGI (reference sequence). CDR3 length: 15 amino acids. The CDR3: CASSRSGKTNEELFF. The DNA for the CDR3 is TGTGCTAGCAGTCGTAGCGGGAAAACTAATGAAGAACTGTTTTTT.

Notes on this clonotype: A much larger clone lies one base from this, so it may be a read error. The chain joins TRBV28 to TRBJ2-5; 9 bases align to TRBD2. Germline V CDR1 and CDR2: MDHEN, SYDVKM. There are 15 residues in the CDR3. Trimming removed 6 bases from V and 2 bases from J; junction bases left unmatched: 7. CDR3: CASRPGTSRQETQYF. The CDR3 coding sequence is TGTGCCAGCAGACCAGGGACTAGCAGACAAGAGACCCAGTACTTC.

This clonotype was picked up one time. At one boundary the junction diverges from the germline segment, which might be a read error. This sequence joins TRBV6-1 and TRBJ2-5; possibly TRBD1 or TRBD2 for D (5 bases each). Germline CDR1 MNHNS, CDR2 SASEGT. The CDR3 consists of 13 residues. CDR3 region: CATSETGGETQYF. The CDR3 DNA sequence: TGTGCCACCAGTGAGACTGGGGGAGAGACCCAGTACTTT.

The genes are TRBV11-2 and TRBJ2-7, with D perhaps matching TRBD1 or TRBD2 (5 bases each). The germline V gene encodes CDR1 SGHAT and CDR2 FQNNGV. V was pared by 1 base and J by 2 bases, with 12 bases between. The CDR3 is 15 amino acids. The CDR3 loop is CASSLGRGPPYEQYF. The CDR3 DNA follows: TGTGCCAGCAGCTTAGGTAGGGGACCCCCCTACGAGCAGTACTTC.

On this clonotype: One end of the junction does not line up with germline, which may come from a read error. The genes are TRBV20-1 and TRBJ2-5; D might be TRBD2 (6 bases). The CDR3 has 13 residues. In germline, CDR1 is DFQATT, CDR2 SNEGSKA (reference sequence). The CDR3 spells CCASDSDQETQYF. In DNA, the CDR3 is TGCTGTGCTAGCGACAGTGACCAAGAGACCCAGTACTTC.

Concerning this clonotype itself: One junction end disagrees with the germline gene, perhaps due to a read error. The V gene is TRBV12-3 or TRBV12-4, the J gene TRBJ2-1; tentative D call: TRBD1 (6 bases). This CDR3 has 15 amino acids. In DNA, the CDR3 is TGTGCCATCAGTTTCCAAGTACAGGGTGGCCATGAACAATTCTTC. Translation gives CAISFQVQGGHEQFF.

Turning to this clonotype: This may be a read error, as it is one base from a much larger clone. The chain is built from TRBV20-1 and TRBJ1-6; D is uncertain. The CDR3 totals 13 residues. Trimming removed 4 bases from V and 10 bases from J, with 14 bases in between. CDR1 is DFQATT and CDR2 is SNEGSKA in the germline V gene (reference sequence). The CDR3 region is CSATFDGTSPLHF. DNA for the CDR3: TGCAGTGCTACCTTCGACGGTACCTCACCCCTCCACTTT.

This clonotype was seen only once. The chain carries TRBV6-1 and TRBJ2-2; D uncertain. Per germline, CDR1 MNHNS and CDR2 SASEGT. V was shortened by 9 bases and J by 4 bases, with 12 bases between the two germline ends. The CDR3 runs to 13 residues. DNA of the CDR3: TGTGCCAGTAGAGCCCCATGCACCGGGGAGCTGTTTTTT. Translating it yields CASRAPCTGELFF.

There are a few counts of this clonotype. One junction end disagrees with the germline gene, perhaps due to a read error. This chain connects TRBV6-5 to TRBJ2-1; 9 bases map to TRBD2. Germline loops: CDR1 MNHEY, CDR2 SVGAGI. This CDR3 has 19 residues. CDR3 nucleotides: TGCGCCAGCAGTTACTCCCTTGGTAGCGGGAGCAGCTCCTACGATGAGCAGTTCTTC. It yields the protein CASSYSLGSGSSSYDEQFF.

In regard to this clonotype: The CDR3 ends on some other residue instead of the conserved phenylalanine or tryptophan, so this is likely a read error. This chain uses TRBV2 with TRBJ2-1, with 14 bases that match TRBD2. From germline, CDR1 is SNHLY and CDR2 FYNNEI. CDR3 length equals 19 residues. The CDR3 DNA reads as TGTGTCAGCAGTGAAGGCGGGACTAGCGGGAGTAGGGTAGACAATGAGCAGTTCTCC. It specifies CVSSEGGTSGSRVDNEQFS.

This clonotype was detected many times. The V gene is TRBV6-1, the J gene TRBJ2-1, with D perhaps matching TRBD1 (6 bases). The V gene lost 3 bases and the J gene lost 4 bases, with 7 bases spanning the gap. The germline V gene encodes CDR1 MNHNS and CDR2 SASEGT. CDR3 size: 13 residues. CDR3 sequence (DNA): TGTGCCAGCAGTGAGGACAGTTACAATGAGCAGTTCTTC. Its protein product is CASSEDSYNEQFF.

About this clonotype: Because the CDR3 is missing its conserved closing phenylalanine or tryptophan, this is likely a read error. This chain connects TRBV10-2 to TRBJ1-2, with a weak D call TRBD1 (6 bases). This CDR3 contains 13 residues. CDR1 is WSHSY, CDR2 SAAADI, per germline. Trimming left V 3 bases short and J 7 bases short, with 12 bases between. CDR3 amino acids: CASSDPRGIGYTS. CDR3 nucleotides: TGCGCCAGCAGTGACCCAAGGGGGATTGGCTACACCTCC.

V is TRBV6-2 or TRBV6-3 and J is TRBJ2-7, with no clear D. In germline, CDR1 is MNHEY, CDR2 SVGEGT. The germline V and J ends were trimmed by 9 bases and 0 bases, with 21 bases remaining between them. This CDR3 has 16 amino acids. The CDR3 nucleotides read TGTGCCAGTGGTTACTCGACCGTAGTGAACTCCTACGAGCAGTACGTC. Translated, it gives CASGYSTVVNSYEQYV.